These T cell receptor beta chains were read from a single sample in a study of blood T cell repertoires in COVID-19. The assay was immunoSEQ multiplex PCR, and TCRdb's table has in-frame clones only and misses some. The profile shows about 110,000 clones, just over 70% of them singletons. Specimen: peripheral blood. These receptors were taken from a woman aged 40 to 50 with acute or convalescent COVID-19. Each CDR3 is given with its conserved first and last residue. Each record gives: CDR3 length, J gene, D gene, clone size, V gene, CDR3 DNA, CDR3 protein. D genes are given only for firm matches. Some rows mark clone size as missing; the rest say once, few, many or name a class of expanded clone.

cdr3_length: 14
j_call: TRBJ2-3
d_call: .
clone_size: .
v_call: TRBV2
cdr3_nt: TGTGCCAGCAGTGAGGGACTTCGCACAGATACGCAGTATTTT
cdr3_aa: CASSEGLRTDTQYF

cdr3_length: 14
j_call: TRBJ2-2
d_call: .
clone_size: .
v_call: TRBV7-2
cdr3_nt: TGTGCCAGCAGCTTTCAGGCGACCACCGGGGAGCTGTTTTTT
cdr3_aa: CASSFQATTGELFF

cdr3_length: 14
j_call: TRBJ1-5
d_call: .
clone_size: .
v_call: TRBV7-9
cdr3_nt: TGTGCCAGCAGCTTCTCAGGGAACAATCAGCCCCAGCATTTT
cdr3_aa: CASSFSGNNQPQHF

cdr3_length: 18
j_call: TRBJ2-3
d_call: TRBD2
clone_size: .
v_call: TRBV19
cdr3_nt: TGTGCCAGTAGTTGGCGACTAGCGGGGGGGCCGAGCTCAGATACGCAGTATTTT
cdr3_aa: CASSWRLAGGPSSDTQYF

cdr3_length: 16
j_call: TRBJ1-1
d_call: TRBD1
clone_size: .
v_call: TRBV5-5
cdr3_nt: TGTGCCAGCAGCTGGAAGTTACAGGGGATGAACACTGAAGCTTTCTTT
cdr3_aa: CASSWKLQGMNTEAFF

cdr3_length: 13
j_call: TRBJ2-3
d_call: .
clone_size: .
v_call: TRBV7-2
cdr3_nt: TGTGCCAGCAGCTTAGATCCTACAGATACGCAGTATTTT
cdr3_aa: CASSLDPTDTQYF

cdr3_length: 12
j_call: TRBJ2-7
d_call: TRBD1
clone_size: .
v_call: TRBV2
cdr3_nt: TGTGCCAGCAGCCGTTCACAGGGGAAGCAGTACTTC
cdr3_aa: CASSRSQGKQYF

cdr3_length: 15
j_call: TRBJ1-1
d_call: TRBD1
clone_size: once
v_call: TRBV7-2
cdr3_nt: TGTGCCAGCAGCGGAAACAGGGGTATGAACACTGAAGCTTTCTTT
cdr3_aa: CASSGNRGMNTEAFF

cdr3_length: 14
j_call: TRBJ2-2
d_call: TRBD1
clone_size: .
v_call: TRBV15
cdr3_nt: TGTGCCACCAGCCTAAGGACAGGGCCCGGGGAGCTGTTTTTT
cdr3_aa: CATSLRTGPGELFF

cdr3_length: 17
j_call: TRBJ1-4
d_call: .
clone_size: .
v_call: TRBV10-1
cdr3_nt: TGCGCCAGCACTTACAAGGGGAGTTTGGGGGGTAGTGAAAAACTGTTTTTT
cdr3_aa: CASTYKGSLGGSEKLFF

cdr3_length: 12
j_call: TRBJ1-6
d_call: .
clone_size: .
v_call: TRBV5-6
cdr3_nt: TGTGCCAGCAGCTCCCGCGATTCACCCCTCCACTTT
cdr3_aa: CASSSRDSPLHF

cdr3_length: 15
j_call: TRBJ2-2
d_call: TRBD1
clone_size: .
v_call: TRBV5-1
cdr3_nt: TGCGCCAGCAGGAATGACAGGGTTAACACCGGGGAGCTGTTTTTT
cdr3_aa: CASRNDRVNTGELFF

cdr3_length: 13
j_call: TRBJ2-7
d_call: TRBD1
clone_size: .
v_call: TRBV7-9
cdr3_nt: TGTGCCAGCACCCGGGACAGTACGTACGAGCAGTACTTC
cdr3_aa: CASTRDSTYEQYF

cdr3_length: 13
j_call: TRBJ2-7
d_call: .
clone_size: once
v_call: TRBV6-5
cdr3_nt: TGTGCCAGCCGCCCGGGGAGCTCCTACGAGCAGTACTTC
cdr3_aa: CASRPGSSYEQYF

cdr3_length: 14
j_call: TRBJ1-2
d_call: TRBD1
clone_size: few
v_call: TRBV24-1
cdr3_nt: TGTGCCACCAGTGACCCCTGGACAGGGAGCGGCTACACCTTC
cdr3_aa: CATSDPWTGSGYTF

cdr3_length: 18
j_call: TRBJ2-7
d_call: .
clone_size: .
v_call: TRBV6-4
cdr3_nt: TGTGCCAGCAGGAGCCTCAGGGGGCAAAGGTACGAGCGGGGCGAGCAGTACTTC
cdr3_aa: CASRSLRGQRYERGEQYF

cdr3_length: 15
j_call: TRBJ2-7
d_call: TRBD1
clone_size: .
v_call: TRBV11-2
cdr3_nt: TGTGCCAGCAGCTTAGTACAGGGGGTTATCTACGAGCAGTACTTC
cdr3_aa: CASSLVQGVIYEQYF

cdr3_length: 16
j_call: TRBJ1-1
d_call: .
clone_size: few
v_call: TRBV19
cdr3_nt: TGTGCCAGTAGTGGAAAAGGGATCCCGGGGAGCACTGAAGCTTTCTTT
cdr3_aa: CASSGKGIPGSTEAFF

cdr3_length: 13
j_call: TRBJ1-5
d_call: .
clone_size: .
v_call: TRBV2
cdr3_nt: TGTGCCAGCAGGTCGGACAGAGATCAGCCCCAGCATTTT
cdr3_aa: CASRSDRDQPQHF

cdr3_length: 16
j_call: TRBJ2-1
d_call: .
clone_size: .
v_call: TRBV5-1
cdr3_nt: TGCGCCAGCAGCTTTATGGCAGGGGGGTCCTACAATGAGCAGTTCTTC
cdr3_aa: CASSFMAGGSYNEQFF

cdr3_length: 13
j_call: TRBJ1-5
d_call: .
clone_size: many
v_call: TRBV28
cdr3_nt: TGTGCCAGCAGTATCGGAGCAATCAGCCCCCAGCATTTT
cdr3_aa: CASSIGAISPQHF

cdr3_length: 14
j_call: TRBJ1-1
d_call: .
clone_size: .
v_call: TRBV18
cdr3_nt: TGTGCCAGCTCAAACGGGGGTGGGTGGACTGAAGCTTTCTTT
cdr3_aa: CASSNGGGWTEAFF

cdr3_length: 15
j_call: TRBJ2-3
d_call: .
clone_size: .
v_call: TRBV5-1
cdr3_nt: TGCGCCAGCAGACCAGGGGAGAGGGGCACAGATACGCAGTATTTT
cdr3_aa: CASRPGERGTDTQYF

cdr3_length: 17
j_call: TRBJ2-2
d_call: .
clone_size: once
v_call: TRBV5-4
cdr3_nt: TGTGCCAGCACACCCGGGGGTTCGGGGATGAACACCGGGGAGCTGTTTTTT
cdr3_aa: CASTPGGSGMNTGELFF

cdr3_length: 17
j_call: TRBJ2-1
d_call: TRBD1
clone_size: .
v_call: TRBV19
cdr3_nt: TGTGCCAGTAGTATGGGATCCGGGACAGGGGCGTACAATGAGCAGTTCTTC
cdr3_aa: CASSMGSGTGAYNEQFF

cdr3_length: 16
j_call: TRBJ2-6
d_call: .
clone_size: .
v_call: TRBV5-5
cdr3_nt: TGTGCCAGCACCCCTTGGTACGGCTCTGGGGCCAACGTCCTGACTTTC
cdr3_aa: CASTPWYGSGANVLTF

cdr3_length: 15
j_call: TRBJ2-5
d_call: TRBD1
clone_size: .
v_call: TRBV15
cdr3_nt: TGTGCCACCAGCAGAGACAAGACAGGGGGCAATGGCCAGTACTTC
cdr3_aa: CATSRDKTGGNGQYF

cdr3_length: 17
j_call: TRBJ2-5
d_call: TRBD1
clone_size: .
v_call: TRBV27
cdr3_nt: TGTGCCAGCAGTTTAGATTCCGTGGACAGGGGGTATGAGACCCAGTACTTC
cdr3_aa: CASSLDSVDRGYETQYF

cdr3_length: 17
j_call: TRBJ2-3
d_call: TRBD2
clone_size: once
v_call: TRBV5-1
cdr3_nt: TGCGCCAGCAGCTCCAGGACTAGCGGGGGGGCAACAGATACGCAGTATTTT
cdr3_aa: CASSSRTSGGATDTQYF

cdr3_length: 14
j_call: TRBJ1-5
d_call: .
clone_size: .
v_call: TRBV29-1
cdr3_nt: TGCAGCGTTCATACAGGGAACCCCAATCAGCCCCAGCATTTT
cdr3_aa: CSVHTGNPNQPQHF

cdr3_length: 15
j_call: TRBJ2-7
d_call: .
clone_size: .
v_call: TRBV11-2
cdr3_nt: TGTGCCAGCAGCGTATTCTCGGGGACAACCTACGAGCAGTACTTC
cdr3_aa: CASSVFSGTTYEQYF

cdr3_length: 15
j_call: TRBJ1-4
d_call: TRBD1
clone_size: .
v_call: TRBV7-8
cdr3_nt: TGTGCCAGCAGCTCGCGGGACAGGATAAATGAAAAACTGTTTTTT
cdr3_aa: CASSSRDRINEKLFF

cdr3_length: 12
j_call: TRBJ2-5
d_call: .
clone_size: few
v_call: TRBV2
cdr3_nt: TGTGCCAGCAGTTTACAACAAGAGACCCAGTACTTC
cdr3_aa: CASSLQQETQYF

cdr3_length: 13
j_call: TRBJ1-2
d_call: .
clone_size: once
v_call: TRBV14
cdr3_nt: TGTGCCAGCAGCCAAGTAGGGGGTTTTGGCTACACCTTC
cdr3_aa: CASSQVGGFGYTF

cdr3_length: 15
j_call: TRBJ1-2
d_call: .
clone_size: .
v_call: TRBV7-9
cdr3_nt: TGTGCCAGCAGCTTAGAGGTGTCGGGGTTACGGGGCTACACCTTC
cdr3_aa: CASSLEVSGLRGYTF

cdr3_length: 18
j_call: TRBJ2-6
d_call: .
clone_size: .
v_call: TRBV12-2
cdr3_nt: TGTGCAAGTCGCTTCGGGACTAGCGGGGGCTCTGGGGCCAACGTCCTGACTTTC
cdr3_aa: CASRFGTSGGSGANVLTF

cdr3_length: 15
j_call: TRBJ1-2
d_call: TRBD1
clone_size: .
v_call: TRBV6-5
cdr3_nt: TGTGCCAGCACCTGGGGGGGACAGGGGGACTATGGCTACACCTTC
cdr3_aa: CASTWGGQGDYGYTF

cdr3_length: 14
j_call: TRBJ2-7
d_call: TRBD1
clone_size: few
v_call: TRBV20-1
cdr3_nt: TGCAGTGCTAGTGCGCCGGGACAGGGCTACGAGCAGTACTTC
cdr3_aa: CSASAPGQGYEQYF

cdr3_length: 12
j_call: TRBJ1-6
d_call: .
clone_size: few
v_call: TRBV11-2
cdr3_nt: TGTGCCAGCGCGGGGGTTAATTCACCCCTCCACTTT
cdr3_aa: CASAGVNSPLHF

cdr3_length: 14
j_call: TRBJ1-4
d_call: .
clone_size: many
v_call: TRBV7-8
cdr3_nt: TGTGCCAGCAGCGAGGGTCGCTTTAATGAAAAACTGTTTTTT
cdr3_aa: CASSEGRFNEKLFF

cdr3_length: 17
j_call: TRBJ1-5
d_call: .
clone_size: .
v_call: TRBV14
cdr3_nt: TGTGCCAGCAGCCAAGCGCCGAACAGGGTAAGCAATCAGCCCCAGCATTTT
cdr3_aa: CASSQAPNRVSNQPQHF

cdr3_length: 17
j_call: TRBJ2-5
d_call: TRBD2
clone_size: .
v_call: TRBV27
cdr3_nt: TGTGCCAGCAGCCTCTGGGCTAGCGGGGGGAGTATGGAGACCCAGTACTTC
cdr3_aa: CASSLWASGGSMETQYF

cdr3_length: 15
j_call: TRBJ2-3
d_call: TRBD2
clone_size: .
v_call: TRBV2
cdr3_nt: TGTGCCAGCAGTGACAGAGCGGGGGTTACAGATACGCAGTATTTT
cdr3_aa: CASSDRAGVTDTQYF

cdr3_length: 14
j_call: TRBJ1-2
d_call: .
clone_size: .
v_call: TRBV30
cdr3_nt: TGTGCCTGGGGAACAGGGTTAGCTAACTATGGCTACACCTTC
cdr3_aa: CAWGTGLANYGYTF

cdr3_length: 13
j_call: TRBJ2-5
d_call: TRBD2
clone_size: .
v_call: TRBV3-1/TRBV3-2
cdr3_nt: TGTGCCAGCAGCCAAGCTAGCGGAGAGACCCAGTACTTC
cdr3_aa: CASSQASGETQYF

cdr3_length: 13
j_call: TRBJ2-5
d_call: .
clone_size: .
v_call: TRBV30
cdr3_nt: TGTGCCTCCTCCCTGGGGGGACAAGAGACCCAGTACTTC
cdr3_aa: CASSLGGQETQYF

cdr3_length: 14
j_call: TRBJ2-2
d_call: .
clone_size: .
v_call: TRBV7-9
cdr3_nt: TGTGCCAGCAGTCGCCCCGGCTTCCAGGTGGAGCTGTTTTTT
cdr3_aa: CASSRPGFQVELFF

cdr3_length: 11
j_call: TRBJ1-2
d_call: .
clone_size: .
v_call: TRBV6-1
cdr3_nt: TGTGCCAGCAGTGAAGCGGGCGGCTACACCTTC
cdr3_aa: CASSEAGGYTF

cdr3_length: 14
j_call: TRBJ2-2
d_call: .
clone_size: .
v_call: TRBV19
cdr3_nt: TGTGCCAGTAGGTCTCAGGGTGGCACCGGGGAGCTGTTTTTT
cdr3_aa: CASRSQGGTGELFF

cdr3_length: 15
j_call: TRBJ1-2
d_call: TRBD1
clone_size: .
v_call: TRBV9
cdr3_nt: TGTGCCAGCAGCCCGACGGACAGGGCGGTCTATGGCTACACCTTC
cdr3_aa: CASSPTDRAVYGYTF

cdr3_length: 14
j_call: TRBJ1-6
d_call: .
clone_size: few
v_call: TRBV6-5
cdr3_nt: TGTGCCAGCGCCTTCAGGGGATCAGACTCACCCCTCCACTTT
cdr3_aa: CASAFRGSDSPLHF

cdr3_length: 16
j_call: TRBJ1-4
d_call: TRBD1
clone_size: .
v_call: TRBV7-9
cdr3_nt: TGTGCCAGCAGCTCCAATTGGGGACAGGGTGACGAAAAACTGTTTTTT
cdr3_aa: CASSSNWGQGDEKLFF

cdr3_length: 12
j_call: TRBJ1-1
d_call: .
clone_size: .
v_call: TRBV2
cdr3_nt: TGTGCCAGCACCGGGATTTACACTGAAGCTTTCTTT
cdr3_aa: CASTGIYTEAFF

cdr3_length: 15
j_call: TRBJ2-5
d_call: TRBD2
clone_size: .
v_call: TRBV19
cdr3_nt: TGTGCCAGGGGGACTAGCGGGGGGATCCAAGAGACCCAGTACTTC
cdr3_aa: CARGTSGGIQETQYF

cdr3_length: 13
j_call: TRBJ1-1
d_call: .
clone_size: once
v_call: TRBV28
cdr3_nt: TGTGCCAGCAGTTTCGTCAGCGCCACTGAAGCTTTCTTT
cdr3_aa: CASSFVSATEAFF

cdr3_length: 16
j_call: TRBJ1-1
d_call: TRBD1
clone_size: .
v_call: TRBV5-1
cdr3_nt: TGCGCCAGCAGCCCACCGGGACAGGCGTTTTCGGGTGAAGCTTTCTTT
cdr3_aa: CASSPPGQAFSGEAFF

cdr3_length: 15
j_call: TRBJ2-3
d_call: TRBD2
clone_size: .
v_call: TRBV18
cdr3_nt: TGTGCCAGCTCACTTGCTAGCGGGGGCACAGATACGCAGTATTTT
cdr3_aa: CASSLASGGTDTQYF

cdr3_length: 15
j_call: TRBJ1-1
d_call: TRBD1
clone_size: once
v_call: TRBV6-7
cdr3_nt: TGTGCCAGCAGTTACGGGACAGGGGATGACACTGAAGCTTTCTTT
cdr3_aa: CASSYGTGDDTEAFF

cdr3_length: 14
j_call: TRBJ1-2
d_call: TRBD1
clone_size: .
v_call: TRBV28
cdr3_nt: TGTGCCAGCAGCGTACTCCAGGGGGGAAGGGGCTACACCTTC
cdr3_aa: CASSVLQGGRGYTF